This T cell receptor (beta chain) was profiled in a study of blood T cell repertoires in COVID-19 (TCRdb year 2020). Regarding the study in general: Samples covering the acute and convalescent phases of COVID-19 were provided by collaborators in the United States, Italy and Spain. Where available, HLA class I and class II types were obtained from metadata supplied by the sample provider rather than from assay-based typing. Deeply sampled blood TCRbeta repertoires from subjects exposed to, actively infected with, or recovered from COVID-19 were included in the dataset. The samples were drawn from two sources: the first 160 participants of the ongoing ImmuneRACE study, and some 1,300 subjects contributed by 6 global collaborators. Nearly every sample came with metadata listing a de-identified subject ID, COVID-19 status, age in years and sex. The repertoires were released in a freely available public database meant as a resource for research on the immune response to SARS-CoV-2. The material from the prospective study consisted of cDNA or gDNA derived from T cells, B-cell-depleted T cells, or PBMCs.

From V the trimming removes 2 bases and from J it removes 2 bases, while the gene matches leave 8 bases of the junction unaccounted for. Reading from cysteine to phenylalanine, the CDR3 counts 16 amino acids. Only the CDR3 portion is preserved as DNA: 48 bases, with reading frame beginning at the first base. The germline V gene gives CDR1 as KGHDR and CDR2 as SFDVKD. The immunoSEQ Assay, a bias-controlled multiplex PCR, was used to amplify TCRbeta CDR3 regions from genomic DNA. In the source study's methods: The number of nucleated cells in each sample was estimated by amplification of reference gene primers within the assay. To quantify the absolute abundance of each unique TCRbeta CDR3 rearrangement, sequence reads were collapsed and filtered. For each sample, productive Simpson clonality was calculated by taking the square root of Simpson's diversity index across productive rearrangements. TCRdb retrieved this table from immuneACCESS and kept in-frame rearrangements only. Not all clones are present; in checked studies, unresolved V genes account for under half, and no reason is known for the remainder. Clonal size and the V and J genes are those of that table, whereas D and trimming came from the DNA. The sample has some 170,000 clones on record, around 80% of them singletons. The ten largest make up around 8% of the sample.

Summary of the overall study and its limitations: How much clinical and demographic metadata was included differed by source and by participant, and the metadata was provided uncurated.

Whole blood was collected in K2EDTA tubes by collaborating institutions according to the institutions' own protocols. For TCRbeta analysis, collaborators shipped samples in one of three forms: frozen whole blood, isolated PBMCs, or DNA extracted from either of those sample types. This clone showed up just once. Which antigen it targets is not known. No base-level quality is on record; no much larger clone is a single base apart. Material: peripheral blood. The V and J segments used are TRBV24-1 and TRBJ2-7; 7 central nucleotides agree with TRBD1. The clonotype originates from a woman aged 65 to 85 with acute or convalescent COVID-19. The nucleotide sequence reads as follows: TGTGCCACCAGTGATTCCGAGACAGGGTTACCCTACGAGCAGTACTTC. This gives the protein CATSDSETGLPYEQYF.